One and the same sample provided the 22 T cell receptor beta chains below, sequenced in a study of shared clonotypes between healthy human individuals. Measured with immunoSEQ multiplex PCR; TCRdb has only the in-frame clones, and not every one. The table has around 120,000 clones, 67% seen once. The sequencing input was memory CD8+ T cells sorted from blood. Subset in this sample: CD45RO+ cells pooled with CCR7-negative TemRA cells. All receptors come from a woman in her twenties or thirties in good health.

Points on this clone: Germline and junction disagree at one end, which may indicate a read error. The gene calls are TRBV6-1 and TRBJ1-2; no firm D call. CDR1 is MNHNS and CDR2 is SASEGT in the germline V gene. This CDR3 is built from 16 residues. In DNA, the CDR3 is TGTGCCAGCAGCGAAGTGTTTGGGTGGTTGGGTCATGGCTACACCTTC. Translating gives CASSEVFGWLGHGYTF.

The rearrangement joins TRBV4-2 to TRBJ2-1, with 8 bases fitting TRBD1. This CDR3 contains 16 residues. V was pared by 5 bases and J by 8 bases, with 14 bases of the junction left unmatched. Germline V CDR1 and CDR2: LGHNA, YNFKEQ. The CDR3 bases are TGTGCCAGCAGCTTGAAGGACAGGGTCGTTATCCATGAGCAGTTCTTC. Amino acids: CASSLKDRVVIHEQFF.

The chain joins TRBV7-9 to TRBJ1-1; D not certain. The CDR3 contains 14 residues. The germline V gene has CDR1 SEHNR and CDR2 FQNEAQ (reference sequence). V lost 5 bases and J 0 bases, leaving 10 bases between the germline ends. CDR3 coding DNA: TGTGCCAGCAGCCCACAGACTATGAACACTGAAGCTTTCTTT. This encodes CASSPQTMNTEAFF.

This clone occurred a few times. CDR3 amino acids: CASSLGQVQAFF. The CDR3 nucleotides are TGTGCCAGCAGCTTGGGGCAGGTTCAAGCTTTCTTT. This chain links TRBV11-1 with TRBJ1-1, with D possibly being TRBD1 (5 bases). This CDR3 comprises 12 residues. CDR1 and CDR2 from the germline V gene are SGHAT and FQDESV (reference sequence). Trimming cost V 3 bases and J 9 bases, with 11 bases left between them.

The chain couples TRBV7-7 to TRBJ1-4, with D hard to call. There are 12 residues in the CDR3. Trimming cost V 2 bases and J 7 bases, with 5 bases left between them. CDR1 and CDR2 (germline): SSHAT, FNYEAQ (reference sequence). CDR3 sequence reads: CASSLLGEKLFF. The CDR3 nucleotides read TGTGCCAGCAGCTTATTAGGTGAAAAACTGTTTTTT. Based on the CDR3 plus reference TRBV7-7 and TRBJ1-4, the full variable domain is GAGVSQSPRYKVTKRGQDVTLRCDPISSHATLYWYQQALGQGPEFLTYFNYEAQPDKSGLPSDRFSAERPEGSISTLTIQRTEQRDSAMYRCASSLLGEKLFFGSGTQLSVL.

This clone was seen a single time. The rearrangement joins TRBV4-1 to TRBJ2-1; maybe TRBD1 (6 bases). Germline lookup yields CDR1 MGHRA and CDR2 YSYEKL. The CDR3 consists of 16 residues. V shed 1 base and J shed 9 bases, with 19 bases lying between them. DNA of the CDR3: TGCGCCAGCAGCCAAGGCTACAGAGGGGGAATGAGTGAGCAGTTCTTC. This codes for CASSQGYRGGMSEQFF.

The J gene is TRBJ2-7, the V gene TRBV5-1; no reliable D call. Trimming shortened V by 2 bases and J by 2 bases, and 11 bases separated the two germline ends. The CDR3 length is 14 residues. Germline CDR1 SGHRS, CDR2 YFSETQ. The CDR3 sequence is CASSFNDDPYEQYF. The CDR3, as DNA: TGCGCCAGCAGCTTTAACGACGATCCCTACGAGCAGTACTTC.

The chain uses TRBV6-5 and TRBJ2-6, with unresolved D. The V end lost 5 bases, the J end lost 4 bases, and 12 bases lay between the germline ends. There are 15 residues in the CDR3. Germline loops: CDR1 MNHEY, CDR2 SVGAGI. In DNA, the CDR3 is TGTGCCAGCAGTGCCGCGGCCTTAGGGGCCAACGTCCTGACTTTC. Translation gives CASSAAALGANVLTF.

This clone was seen more than once but under ten times. V usage is TRBV13 and J usage is TRBJ2-7; D call uncertain. Germline values: CDR1 PRHDT, CDR2 FYEKMQ (reference sequence). Trimming stripped 5 bases from V and 0 bases from J, with 14 bases between. The CDR3 contains 15 residues. The CDR3 loop is CASSSMAASSYEQYF. The CDR3, as DNA: TGTGCCAGCAGCAGCATGGCGGCCAGCTCCTACGAGCAGTACTTC.

The rearrangement links TRBV28 to TRBJ1-2; 10 nucleotides align to TRBD1. The CDR3 is 15 residues long. The germline V gene encodes CDR1 MDHEN and CDR2 SYDVKM. J lost 4 bases, V lost 6 bases, and 8 bases had no gene match. The CDR3 DNA sequence: TGTGCCAGCAGGAGGACAGGGGGTTTTGGCTATGGCTACACCTTC. Amino acid sequence: CASRRTGGFGYGYTF.

The chain has TRBV7-8 and TRBJ2-5, with D uncertain. The germline V gene has CDR1 SGHVS and CDR2 FQNEAQ. This CDR3 is built from 15 residues. Trimming removed 5 bases from V and 5 bases from J, with 18 bases in between. CDR3 DNA sequence: TGTGCCAGCAGCCTGAACCTCGAGAGAGTGGAGACCCAGTACTTC. Its protein is CASSLNLERVETQYF.

J is TRBJ1-1 and V is TRBV10-1; no definite D call. The ends were cut back, 0 bases at V and 1 base at J, with 6 bases in the middle. CDR1 WNHNN and CDR2 SYGVQD come from the germline V gene (reference sequence). The CDR3 length is 14 residues. The CDR3 nucleotides read TGCGCCAGCAGTGAGTCTATCTCGAACACTGAAGCTTTCTTT. It codes for CASSESISNTEAFF.

The chain joins TRBV9 to TRBJ2-5, with 7 bases aligning to TRBD1. In germline, CDR1 is SGDLS, CDR2 YYNGEE. V lost 2 bases, J lost 5 bases, and 9 bases stayed unmatched. This CDR3 comprises 15 residues. The CDR3 DNA follows: TGTGCCAGCAGCGTTTTCGGGCAGGGGGTCGAGACCCAGTACTTC. Protein: CASSVFGQGVETQYF.

Only one count was recorded for this clone. Written as DNA, the CDR3 is TGTGCCAGCAGCTCAACGATAGGGGGAGGCGAGCAGTACTTC. It codes for CASSSTIGGGEQYF. The chain is built from TRBV7-9 and TRBJ2-7, with D perhaps TRBD1 or TRBD2 (6 bases each). The V end was cut by 4 bases, the J end by 6 bases, with 16 bases between. This CDR3 region has 14 residues. Germline lookup yields CDR1 SEHNR and CDR2 FQNEAQ (reference sequence).

On this clone: This sequence may be a read error, since a much larger clone differs from it by one base. This sample also contains other DNA sequences that code for the same CDR3. The chain recombines TRBV6-4 with TRBJ2-1; 12 nucleotides match TRBD2. The CDR3 extends over 14 amino acids. Germline V gives CDR1 MRHNA, CDR2 SNTAGT. Trimming at V came to 2 bases and at J to 7 bases, leaving 0 bases not matched to a gene. The CDR3 sequence is CASSDGTSGNEQFF. The DNA for the CDR3 is TGTGCCAGCAGTGACGGGACTAGCGGGAATGAGCAGTTCTTC.

Turning to this clone: This probably arose from a read error, given a far larger clone one base away. The sample carries other DNA sequences with the same CDR3. The chain employs TRBV9 and TRBJ2-2; 7 nucleotides align to TRBD2. The CDR3 is 14 amino acids. Trimming removed 0 bases from V and 4 bases from J; junction bases left unmatched: 0. From germline, CDR1 is SGDLS and CDR2 YYNGEE. The CDR3 DNA reads TGTGCCAGCAGCGTAGCGGGGGGCACCGGGGAGCTGTTTTTT. Its protein is CASSVAGGTGELFF.

The rearrangement joins TRBV4-2 to TRBJ2-3, with 14 nucleotides matching TRBD2. This CDR3 is built from 17 residues. Germline CDR1 and CDR2: LGHNA and YNFKEQ. V gave up 2 bases and J gave up 5 bases; unmatched junction bases: 6. DNA for the CDR3: TGTGCCAGCAGCCAAACCCGACTAGCGGGAGGGCAAGATACGCAGTATTTT. Translation gives CASSQTRLAGGQDTQYF.

The genes are TRBV25-1 and TRBJ2-5, with unresolved D. Trimming removed 4 bases from V and 1 base from J, with 16 bases in between. Germline lookup yields CDR1 MGHDK and CDR2 SYGVNS. The CDR3 has 16 residues. The CDR3 loop reads CASSASREAGQETQYF. CDR3 nucleotide sequence: TGTGCCAGCAGTGCCTCCCGCGAGGCAGGCCAAGAGACCCAGTACTTC.

This chain uses TRBV27 with TRBJ2-7, with a tentative D call TRBD1 (6 bases). The germline V gene encodes CDR1 MNHEY and CDR2 SMNVEV (reference sequence). The V gene lost 8 bases and the J gene lost 3 bases, with 14 bases spanning the gap. The CDR3 has 13 amino acids. The CDR3 DNA is TGTGCCAGCGAAGGGACAAAGAGCTACGAGCAGTACTTC. Its protein is CASEGTKSYEQYF.

This clone was observed a few times. The rearrangement links TRBV6-1 to TRBJ2-1, with D maybe TRBD2 (5 bases). Looked up from germline, CDR1 is MNHNS and CDR2 is SASEGT. Trimming shortened V by 6 bases and J by 4 bases, and 13 bases separated the two germline ends. CDR3 size: 14 residues. CDR3 loop: CASSPKGEYNEQFF. The CDR3 DNA follows: TGTGCCAGCAGCCCTAAGGGAGAGTACAATGAGCAGTTCTTC.

V and J are TRBV9 and TRBJ2-2; tentatively, D is TRBD1 or TRBD2 (5 bases each). V was clipped by 0 bases and J by 3 bases, with 9 bases between them. This CDR3 spans 15 amino acids. CDR1 is SGDLS, CDR2 YYNGEE, per germline. CDR3 loop: CASSVGGVHTGELFF. The DNA for the CDR3 is TGTGCCAGCAGCGTAGGAGGGGTTCACACCGGGGAGCTGTTTTTT.

The V and J genes are TRBV25-1 and TRBJ2-7; D gene unclear. The V gene lost 3 bases and the J gene lost 2 bases, with 8 bases spanning the gap. The CDR3 consists of 13 residues. Germline CDR1 reads MGHDK; CDR2 reads SYGVNS. This chain's CDR3 is CASSDRAAYEQYF. The CDR3 DNA is TGTGCCAGCAGTGATAGAGCCGCCTACGAGCAGTACTTC.